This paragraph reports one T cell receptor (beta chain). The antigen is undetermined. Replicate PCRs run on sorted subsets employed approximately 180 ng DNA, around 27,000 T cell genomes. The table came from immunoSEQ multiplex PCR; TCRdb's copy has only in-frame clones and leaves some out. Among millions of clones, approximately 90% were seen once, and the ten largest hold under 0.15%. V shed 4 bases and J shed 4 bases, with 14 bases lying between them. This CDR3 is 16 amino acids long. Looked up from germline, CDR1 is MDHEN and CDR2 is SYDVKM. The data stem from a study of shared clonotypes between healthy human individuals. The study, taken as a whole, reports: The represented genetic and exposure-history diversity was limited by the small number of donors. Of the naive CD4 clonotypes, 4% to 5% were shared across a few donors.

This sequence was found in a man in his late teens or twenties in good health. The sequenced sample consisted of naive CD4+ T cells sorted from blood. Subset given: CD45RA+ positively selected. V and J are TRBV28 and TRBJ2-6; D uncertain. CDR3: CASSSPLRQGANVLTF. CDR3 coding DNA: TGTGCCAGCAGTTCCCCCCTAAGGCAGGGGGCCAACGTCCTGACTTTC.